This T cell receptor (beta chain) was recorded in a study of blood T cell repertoires in COVID-19. Germline V lookup: CDR1 MDHEN, CDR2 SYDVKM. This CDR3 is built from 15 residues. The trim removed 6 bases at V and 0 bases at J, leaving 3 bases unmatched. Produced via immunoSEQ multiplex PCR; TCRdb's table is partial and in-frame only. The sample gives about 190,000 clones, more than 85% of which show up once; approximately 1.1% is in the top ten. Sequences were obtained from peripheral blood. This clonotype was obtained from a man aged 25 to 40 with acute or convalescent COVID-19. The chain is built from TRBV28 and TRBJ1-1; TRBD1 aligns across 11 bases. CDR3 sequence (DNA): TGTGCCAGCAGCCGGGACAGGGGGGTGAACACTGAAGCTTTCTTT. It codes for CASSRDRGVNTEAFF.